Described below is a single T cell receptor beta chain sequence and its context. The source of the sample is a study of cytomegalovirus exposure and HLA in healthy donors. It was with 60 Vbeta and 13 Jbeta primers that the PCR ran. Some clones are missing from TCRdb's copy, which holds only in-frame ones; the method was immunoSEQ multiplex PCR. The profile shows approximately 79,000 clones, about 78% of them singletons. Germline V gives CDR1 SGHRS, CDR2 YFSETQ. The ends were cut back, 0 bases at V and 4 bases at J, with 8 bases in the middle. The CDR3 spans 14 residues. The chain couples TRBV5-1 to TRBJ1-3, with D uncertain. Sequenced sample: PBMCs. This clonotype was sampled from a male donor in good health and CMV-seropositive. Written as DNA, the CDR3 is TGCGCCAGCAGCTTGGAAGGCGGAGGAAACACCATATATTTT. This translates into CASSLEGGGNTIYF.